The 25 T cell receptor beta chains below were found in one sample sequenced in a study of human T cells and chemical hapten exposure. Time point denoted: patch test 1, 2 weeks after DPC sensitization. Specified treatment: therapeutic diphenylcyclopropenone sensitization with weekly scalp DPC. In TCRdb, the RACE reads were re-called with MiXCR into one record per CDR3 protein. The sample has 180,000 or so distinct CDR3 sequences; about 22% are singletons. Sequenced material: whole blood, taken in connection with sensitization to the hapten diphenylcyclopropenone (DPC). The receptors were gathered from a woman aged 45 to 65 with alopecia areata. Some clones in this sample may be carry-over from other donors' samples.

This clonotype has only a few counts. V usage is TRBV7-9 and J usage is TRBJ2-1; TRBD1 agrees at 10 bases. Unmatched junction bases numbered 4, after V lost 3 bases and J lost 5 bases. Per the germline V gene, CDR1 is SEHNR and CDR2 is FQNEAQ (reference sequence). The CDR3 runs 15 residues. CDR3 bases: TGTGCCAGCAGCTTGACAGGGGGCACCAACAATGAGCAGTTCTTC. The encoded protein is CASSLTGGTNNEQFF.

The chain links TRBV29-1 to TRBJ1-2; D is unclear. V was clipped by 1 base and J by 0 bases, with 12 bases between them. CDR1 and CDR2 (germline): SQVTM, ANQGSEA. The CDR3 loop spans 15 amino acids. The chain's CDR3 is CSVEGTGRANYGYTF. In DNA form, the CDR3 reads TGCAGCGTTGAAGGAACGGGCAGAGCTAACTATGGCTACACCTTC. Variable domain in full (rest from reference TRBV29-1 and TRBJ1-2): SAVISQKPSRDICQRGTSLTIQCQVDSQVTMMFWYRQQPGQSLTLIATANQGSEATYESGFVIDKFPISRPNLTFSTLTVSNMSPEDSSIYLCSVEGTGRANYGYTFGSGTRLTVV.

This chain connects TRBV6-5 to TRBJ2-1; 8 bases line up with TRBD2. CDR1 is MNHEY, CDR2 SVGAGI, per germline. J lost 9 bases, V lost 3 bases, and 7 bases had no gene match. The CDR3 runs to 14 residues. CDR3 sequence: CASSYAGGIIEQFF. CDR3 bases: TGTGCCAGCAGTTATGCGGGAGGAATAATTGAGCAGTTCTTC.

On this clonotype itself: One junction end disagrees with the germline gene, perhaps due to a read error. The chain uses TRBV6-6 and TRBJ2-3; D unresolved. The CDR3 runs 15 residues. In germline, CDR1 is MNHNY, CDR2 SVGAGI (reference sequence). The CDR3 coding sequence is TGTGCCAGCAGTTACTCGGCAAGTAGCACAGATACGCGGTATTTT. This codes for CASSYSASSTDTRYF.

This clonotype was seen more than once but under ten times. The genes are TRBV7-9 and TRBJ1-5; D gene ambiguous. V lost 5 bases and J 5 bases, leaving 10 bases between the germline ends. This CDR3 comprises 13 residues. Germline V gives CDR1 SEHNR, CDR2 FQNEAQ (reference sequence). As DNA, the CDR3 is TGTGCCAGCAGCATAAACAGAGATCAGCCCCAGCATTTT. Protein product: CASSINRDQPQHF. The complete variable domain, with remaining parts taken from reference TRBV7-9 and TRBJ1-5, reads DTGVSQNPRHKITKRGQNVTFRCDPISEHNRLYWYRQTLGQGPEFLTYFQNEAQLEKSRLLSDRFSAERPKGSFSTLEIQRTEQGDSAMYLCASSINRDQPQHFGDGTRLSIL.

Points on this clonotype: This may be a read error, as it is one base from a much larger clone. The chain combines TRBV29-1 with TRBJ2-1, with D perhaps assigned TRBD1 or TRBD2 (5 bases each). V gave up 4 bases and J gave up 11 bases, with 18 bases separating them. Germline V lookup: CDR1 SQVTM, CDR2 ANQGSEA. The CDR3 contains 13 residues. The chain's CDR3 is CSVAGTLRGKQFF. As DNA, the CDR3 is TGCAGCGTTGCCGGGACCCTCCGGGGTAAGCAGTTCTTC.

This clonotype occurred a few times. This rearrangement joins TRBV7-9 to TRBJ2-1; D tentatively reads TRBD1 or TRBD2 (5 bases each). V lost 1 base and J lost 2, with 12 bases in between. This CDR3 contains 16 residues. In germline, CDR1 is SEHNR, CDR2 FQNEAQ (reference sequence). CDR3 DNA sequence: TGTGCCAGCAGCTTAGGAATCTTGGGGGCCTACAATGAGCAGTTCTTC. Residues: CASSLGILGAYNEQFF. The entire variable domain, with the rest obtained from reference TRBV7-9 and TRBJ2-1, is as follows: DTGVSQNPRHKITKRGQNVTFRCDPISEHNRLYWYRQTLGQGPEFLTYFQNEAQLEKSRLLSDRFSAERPKGSFSTLEIQRTEQGDSAMYLCASSLGILGAYNEQFFGPGTRLTVL.

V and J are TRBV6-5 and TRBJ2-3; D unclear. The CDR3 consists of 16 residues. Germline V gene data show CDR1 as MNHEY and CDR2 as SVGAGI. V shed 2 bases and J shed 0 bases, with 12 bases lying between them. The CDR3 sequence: CASSYRWFSSTDTQYF. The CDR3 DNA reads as TGTGCCAGCAGTTACCGATGGTTCAGCAGCACAGATACGCAGTATTTT.

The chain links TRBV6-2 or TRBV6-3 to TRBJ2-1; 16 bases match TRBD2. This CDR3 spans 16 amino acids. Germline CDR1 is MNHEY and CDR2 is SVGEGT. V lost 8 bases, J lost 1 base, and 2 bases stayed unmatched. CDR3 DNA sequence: TGTGCCAGCGGGGGACTAGCGGGAGGGTCCTACAATGAGCAGTTCTTC. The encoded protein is CASGGLAGGSYNEQFF.

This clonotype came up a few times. CDR3 DNA sequence: TGCGCCAGCAGCTTGGCCAGGGCTTCGGATGGCTACACCTTC. This gives the protein CASSLARASDGYTF. The chain carries TRBV5-1 and TRBJ1-2, with a weak D call TRBD1 (5 bases). This CDR3 is 14 amino acids long. The germline gives CDR1 SGHRS, CDR2 YFSETQ. V was clipped by 0 bases and J by 6 bases, with 12 bases between them.

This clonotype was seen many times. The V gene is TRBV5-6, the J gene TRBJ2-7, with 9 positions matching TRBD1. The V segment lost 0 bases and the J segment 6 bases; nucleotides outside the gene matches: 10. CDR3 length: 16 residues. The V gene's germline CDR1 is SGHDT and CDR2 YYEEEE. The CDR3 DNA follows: TGTGCCAGCAGCTTGGTGGCGGACAGGGGAGGCCGCGAGCAGTACTTC. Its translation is CASSLVADRGGREQYF.

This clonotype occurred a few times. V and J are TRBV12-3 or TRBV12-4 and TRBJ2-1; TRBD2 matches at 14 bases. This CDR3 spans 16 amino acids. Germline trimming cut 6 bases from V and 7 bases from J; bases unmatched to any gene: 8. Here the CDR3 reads CASSNTGTSGRNEQFF. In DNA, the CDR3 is TGTGCCAGCAGCAACACCGGGACTAGCGGGAGAAATGAGCAGTTCTTC.

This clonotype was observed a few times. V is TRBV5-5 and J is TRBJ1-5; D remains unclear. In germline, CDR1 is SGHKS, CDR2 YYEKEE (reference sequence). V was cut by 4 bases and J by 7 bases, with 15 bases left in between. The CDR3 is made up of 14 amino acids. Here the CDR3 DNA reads TGTGCCAGCAGCGAAATACCCGGGAACCAGCCCCAGCATTTT. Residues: CASSEIPGNQPQHF.

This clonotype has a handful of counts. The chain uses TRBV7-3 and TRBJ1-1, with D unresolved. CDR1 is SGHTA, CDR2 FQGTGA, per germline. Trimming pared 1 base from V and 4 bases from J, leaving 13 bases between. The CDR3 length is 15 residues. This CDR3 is CASSLNAVPGTEAFF. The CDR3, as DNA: TGTGCCAGCAGCTTAAATGCCGTACCGGGCACTGAAGCTTTCTTT.

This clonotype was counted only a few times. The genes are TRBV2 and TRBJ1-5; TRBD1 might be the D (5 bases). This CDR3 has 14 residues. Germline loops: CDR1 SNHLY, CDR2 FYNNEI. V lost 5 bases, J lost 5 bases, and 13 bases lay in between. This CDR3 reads CASSKERGYQPQHF. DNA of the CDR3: TGTGCCAGCAGTAAGGAACGGGGGTATCAGCCCCAGCATTTT.

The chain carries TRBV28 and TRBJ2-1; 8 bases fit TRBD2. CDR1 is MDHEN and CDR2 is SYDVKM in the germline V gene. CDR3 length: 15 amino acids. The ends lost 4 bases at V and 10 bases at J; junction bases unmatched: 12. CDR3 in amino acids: CASSSGLEDFWEQFF. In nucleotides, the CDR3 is TGTGCCAGCAGTTCGGGACTAGAAGACTTCTGGGAGCAGTTCTTC.

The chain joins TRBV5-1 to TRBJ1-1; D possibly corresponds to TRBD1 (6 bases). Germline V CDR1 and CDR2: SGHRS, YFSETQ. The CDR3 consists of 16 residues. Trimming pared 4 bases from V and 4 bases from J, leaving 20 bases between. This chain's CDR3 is CASSLWGASGGTEAFF. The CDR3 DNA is TGCGCCAGCAGCCTGTGGGGGGCCTCCGGAGGCACTGAAGCTTTCTTT.

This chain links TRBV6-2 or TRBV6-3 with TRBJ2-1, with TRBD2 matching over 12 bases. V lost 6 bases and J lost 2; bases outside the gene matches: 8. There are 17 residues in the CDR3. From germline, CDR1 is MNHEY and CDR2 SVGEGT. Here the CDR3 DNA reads TGTGCCAGCAGACCGCTAGCGGGAGGGCCCGCCTACAATGAGCAGTTCTTC. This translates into CASRPLAGGPAYNEQFF.

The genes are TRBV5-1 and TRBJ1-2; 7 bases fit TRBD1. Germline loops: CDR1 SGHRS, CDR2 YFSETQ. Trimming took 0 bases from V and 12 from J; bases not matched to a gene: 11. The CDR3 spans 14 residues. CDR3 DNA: TGCGCCAGCAGCTTGGAAGGCGACAGGGCAGTCCACACCTTC. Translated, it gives CASSLEGDRAVHTF. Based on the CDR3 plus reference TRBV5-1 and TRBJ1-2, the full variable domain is KAGVTQTPRYLIKTRGQQVTLSCSPISGHRSVSWYQQTPGQGLQFLFEYFSETQRNKGNFPGRFSGRQFSNSRSEMNVSTLELGDSALYLCASSLEGDRAVHTFGSGTRLTVV.

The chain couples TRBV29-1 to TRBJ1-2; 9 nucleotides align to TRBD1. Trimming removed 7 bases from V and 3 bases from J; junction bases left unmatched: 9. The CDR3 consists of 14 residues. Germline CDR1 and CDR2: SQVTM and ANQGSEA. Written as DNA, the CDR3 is TGCAGCGCAAAACCGGGACAGGGTGACTATGGCTACACCTTC. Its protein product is CSAKPGQGDYGYTF. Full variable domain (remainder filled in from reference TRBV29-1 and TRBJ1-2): SAVISQKPSRDICQRGTSLTIQCQVDSQVTMMFWYRQQPGQSLTLIATANQGSEATYESGFVIDKFPISRPNLTFSTLTVSNMSPEDSSIYLCSAKPGQGDYGYTFGSGTRLTVV.

The CDR3 sequence: CASSFSQAGEQFF. In nucleotides, the CDR3 is TGTGCCAGCAGCTTTTCCCAAGCGGGGGAGCAGTTCTTC. The chain joins TRBV11-2 to TRBJ2-1, with 7 bases aligning to TRBD2. CDR3 length: 13 residues. With 3 bases clipped from V and 10 bases from J, the junction kept 6 bases outside the gene matches. Germline V CDR1 and CDR2: SGHAT, FQNNGV.

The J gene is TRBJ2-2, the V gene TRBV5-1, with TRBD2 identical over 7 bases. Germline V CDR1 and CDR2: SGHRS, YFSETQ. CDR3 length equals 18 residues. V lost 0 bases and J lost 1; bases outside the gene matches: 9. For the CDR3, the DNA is TGCGCCAGCAGCTTGGAGGGTGTGGGACTACGGAACACCGGGGAGCTGTTTTTT. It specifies CASSLEGVGLRNTGELFF.

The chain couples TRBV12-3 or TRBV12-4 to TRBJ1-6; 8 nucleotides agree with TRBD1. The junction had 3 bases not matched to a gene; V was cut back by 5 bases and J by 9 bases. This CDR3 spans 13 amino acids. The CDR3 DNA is TGTGCCAGCAGTCTGGACAGGGCTTCACCCCTCCACTTT. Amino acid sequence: CASSLDRASPLHF.

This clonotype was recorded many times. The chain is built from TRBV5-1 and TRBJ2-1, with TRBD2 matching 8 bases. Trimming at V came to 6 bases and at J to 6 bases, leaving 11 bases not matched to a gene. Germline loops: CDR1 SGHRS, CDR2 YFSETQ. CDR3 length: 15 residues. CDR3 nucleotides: TGCGCCAGCACCCCCGATAGGGCGGGAGGCAATGAGCAGTTCTTC. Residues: CASTPDRAGGNEQFF. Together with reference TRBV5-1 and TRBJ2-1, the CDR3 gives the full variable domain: KAGVTQTPRYLIKTRGQQVTLSCSPISGHRSVSWYQQTPGQGLQFLFEYFSETQRNKGNFPGRFSGRQFSNSRSEMNVSTLELGDSALYLCASTPDRAGGNEQFFGPGTRLTVL.

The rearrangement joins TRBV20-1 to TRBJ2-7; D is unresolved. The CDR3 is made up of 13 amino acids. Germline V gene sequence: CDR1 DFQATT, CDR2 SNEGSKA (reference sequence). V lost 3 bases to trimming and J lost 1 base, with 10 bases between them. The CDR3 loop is CSASRQVSYEQYF. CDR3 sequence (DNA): TGCAGTGCTAGTAGGCAGGTGTCCTACGAGCAGTACTTC.